This passage covers 2 T cell receptor beta chains from one sample sequenced in a study of blood T cell repertoires in COVID-19. Profiled with immunoSEQ multiplex PCR; TCRdb holds only in-frame clones, not every one. The sample has 99,000 or so clones, 88% seen once. The sequenced sample consisted of peripheral blood. The origin of the receptors is a man aged 45 to 65 with COVID-19, enrolled during active disease.

The V and J genes are TRBV3-1 (or the pseudogene TRBV3-2) and TRBJ1-3; maybe TRBD1 (6 bases). The CDR3 totals 14 residues. Looked up from germline, CDR1 is LGHDT and CDR2 is YNNKEL (reference sequence). Trimming stripped 6 bases from V and 5 bases from J, with 14 bases between. The CDR3 sequence: CASSLDRFRNTIYF. The CDR3 coding sequence is TGTGCCAGCAGTCTCGACAGGTTCCGAAACACCATATATTTT.

This clone has just one count. J is TRBJ2-1 and V is TRBV5-1, with D maybe TRBD1 (5 bases). Germline V gives CDR1 SGHRS, CDR2 YFSETQ. V was trimmed by 5 bases and J by 5 bases, leaving 14 bases between them. The CDR3 length is 14 residues. The CDR3 nucleotides read TGCGCCAGCAGATTTACGACAGTTGACAATGAGCAGTTCTTC. It specifies CASRFTTVDNEQFF.